A selection of T cell receptor beta chains follows, all from one sample in a study of siplizumab effects on memory and regulatory T cells. Sequencing was performed with immunoSEQ multiplex PCR; in TCRdb, only in-frame clones are kept and a portion is missing. The data contain tens of thousands of clones, 90% to 95% of them singletons. Sequences were obtained from CD8+ T cells sorted from blood. The receptor set was obtained from a human donor in good health. Both conserved end residues are trimmed from each CDR3. The D gene is left open where the match is weak. Expanded clones are given a class, and other clones once, few, many or no size at all.

cdr3_aa d_call j_call clone_size v_call
ASSIGGGGNTEAF . TRBJ1-1 . TRBV19
ASSFIGTSHPTDTQY . TRBJ2-3 . TRBV27
ASSPTGPGWNSPLH . TRBJ1-6 . TRBV7-3
ASSLVREDRLTGELF TRBD1 TRBJ2-2 . TRBV7-9
ASSPGGSLGGSGNTIY . TRBJ1-3 once TRBV5-6
ASGLAGGSKDTQY TRBD2 TRBJ2-3 . TRBV5-6
ASSDSLQAEQF . TRBJ2-1 . TRBV6-4
ASSEVQTNTEAF . TRBJ1-1 . TRBV6-5
ASSIGTRGNYGYT . TRBJ1-2 once TRBV19
ASRNGAGPTGELF . TRBJ2-2 . TRBV6-5
ASSSRGLEETQY . TRBJ2-5 once TRBV5-4
ASSQDPRDRGAEAF TRBD1 TRBJ1-1 . TRBV4-2
ASSQDQGLNTEAF . TRBJ1-1 . TRBV4-3
AWAGTDNEKLF . TRBJ1-4 . TRBV30
ASSDYGYT . TRBJ1-2 . TRBV6-1
ASSLTGLSDTQY . TRBJ2-3 . TRBV27
ASSQVVLAGDEQF TRBD2 TRBJ2-1 . TRBV4-3
ASSLRGNSPLH . TRBJ1-6 . TRBV27
ASGGSYEQY . TRBJ2-7 . TRBV7-6
ASSSPQWITNEKLF . TRBJ1-4 . TRBV28
ASSSADSRYEQY . TRBJ2-7 . TRBV27
SVPGTGTDTQY TRBD1 TRBJ2-3 . TRBV29-1
ASSLHGPQETQY . TRBJ2-5 . TRBV11-2